These T cell receptor beta chains were read from a single sample in a study of T cell responses to AZD1222 COVID-19 vaccine. Clones were read by immunoSEQ multiplex PCR, and TCRdb kept only the in-frame ones, dropping some. The profile shows around 140,000 clones, more than 90% of them singletons. The input for sequencing was peripheral blood, taken on day 0 of AZD1222 vaccination. The origin of the receptors is an adult in good health. Both conserved end residues are part of each CDR3. Fields, in order: J gene, D gene, clone size, V gene, CDR3 protein, CDR3 DNA. The D gene is left open where the match is weak. Clone size is not always given. Where it is, it says once, few, many or a class for expanded clones.

TRBJ1-2 - - TRBV27 CASHHKRDGDGYTF TGTGCCAGTCATCACAAACGGGACGGTGATGGCTACACCTTC
TRBJ2-7 TRBD2 - TRBV4-3 CASSQDQTSGTKYF TGCGCCAGCAGCCAAGATCAAACTAGCGGCACGAAGTACTTC
TRBJ2-2 - - TRBV18 CASSPPAPAYTGELFF TGTGCCAGCTCACCACCGGCCCCAGCGTACACCGGGGAGCTGTTTTTT
TRBJ2-5 TRBD2 - TRBV27 CASSLRVTSVYQETQYF TGTGCCAGCAGTTTACGTGTGACTAGCGTTTACCAAGAGACCCAGTACTTC
TRBJ2-2 TRBD2 - TRBV15 CATSRERREVTGELFF TGTGCCACCAGCAGAGAGCGGCGGGAGGTCACCGGGGAGCTGTTTTTT
TRBJ2-1 TRBD2 once TRBV11-1 CASRSPRGSSYNEQFF TGTGCCAGCAGATCCCCGCGGGGGAGCTCCTACAATGAGCAGTTCTTC
TRBJ2-6 TRBD1 - TRBV28 CALGTGISGANVLTF TGTGCCTTGGGGACAGGGATCTCTGGGGCCAACGTCCTGACTTTC
TRBJ2-2 - - TRBV29-1 CSVGGGQVTGELFF TGCAGCGTTGGAGGGGGGCAGGTCACCGGGGAGCTGTTTTTT
TRBJ2-2 - few TRBV28 CASRKPTLPNTGELFF TGTGCCAGCCGTAAGCCCACCCTCCCAAACACCGGGGAGCTGTTTTTT
TRBJ2-1 - few TRBV28 CASSFVGVNYNEQFF TGTGCCAGCAGTTTCGTGGGCGTTAATTACAATGAGCAGTTCTTC
TRBJ2-7 - - TRBV20-1 CSASEGNEQYF TGCAGTGCTAGCGAGGGGAACGAGCAGTACTTC
TRBJ1-3 - once TRBV3-1/TRBV3-2 CASSQDTGAGNTIYF TGTGCCAGCAGCCAAGATACGGGAGCTGGAAACACCATATATTTT
TRBJ1-2 - - TRBV28 CASSTPDSTYGYTF TGTGCCAGCAGTACTCCGGACAGTACCTATGGCTACACCTTC
TRBJ2-5 - - TRBV2 CASSEDWGQETQYF TGTGCCAGCAGTGAAGACTGGGGCCAAGAGACCCAGTACTTC
TRBJ1-5 - - TRBV18 CASSPQAKGDGNQPQHF TGTGCCAGCTCACCACAGGCGAAAGGGGACGGCAATCAGCCCCAGCATTTT